This entry concerns a single TCR beta chain. Its antigen remains unknown. The data stem from a study of radiotherapy plus CTLA-4 blockade in lung cancer. Study background: Objective responses were documented in around 20% of patients, with disease control in about 31%.

Data came from immunoSEQ multiplex PCR; TCRdb stores just in-frame clones and leaves some out. The top ten hold about 4.2% of the sample, which has roughly 66,000 clones, over 75% seen once. CDR3 length: 14 amino acids. CDR1 and CDR2 from the germline V gene are KGHSH and LQKENI. V was clipped by 3 bases and J by 7 bases; unmatched bases: 9. Broader study findings: Subsequent to radiotherapy plus ipilimumab, tumor-derived TCR clones underwent expansion in blood.

The clonotype originates from a human donor with non-small cell lung cancer who had a partial response to radiotherapy plus ipilimumab. The chain recombines TRBV18 with TRBJ2-7, with 7 bases identical to TRBD2. The source material was peripheral blood, sampled from a patient treated with radiotherapy plus ipilimumab. Here the CDR3 DNA reads TGTGCCAGCTCACCCTTTGGGGAGGGCCTTGAGCAGTACTTC. Translation gives CASSPFGEGLEQYF.